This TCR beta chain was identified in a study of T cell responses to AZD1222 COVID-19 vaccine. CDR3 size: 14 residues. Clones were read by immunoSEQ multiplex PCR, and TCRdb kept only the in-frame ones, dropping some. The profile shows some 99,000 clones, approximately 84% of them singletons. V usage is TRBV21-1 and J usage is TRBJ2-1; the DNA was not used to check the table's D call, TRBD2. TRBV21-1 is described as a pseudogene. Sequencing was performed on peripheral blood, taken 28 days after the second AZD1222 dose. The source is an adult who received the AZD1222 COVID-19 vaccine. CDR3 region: CASSEASGYNEQFF. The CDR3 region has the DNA TGTGCCAGCAGCGAGGCTAGCGGCTACAATGAGCAGTTCTTC.